This T cell receptor (beta chain) is from a study of Graves' ophthalmopathy and Graves' hyperthyroidism. The authors amplified TCR beta CDR3 regions from RNA transcripts. HTBI primers served in a first-round RT-PCR, which a second-round multiplex PCR followed. Via MiXCR, TCRdb re-called the multiplex PCR reads, giving one row per CDR3 protein. The data hold roughly 400,000 distinct CDR3 sequences, with approximately 20% observed a single time. Ophthalmopathy donors were characterized by moderate-to-severe activity, CAS of at least 3, NOSPECS of at least 4, and duration under 3 months. The diagnostic workup employed clinical symptoms, serum thyroxine, TRAb, thyroid ultrasound and orbital computed tomography. The starting material, 10 ml of fresh peripheral blood, provided the PBMCs. This clonotype was detected ten times or more. What it recognizes is unknown. General study results and limits: Blood shared most expanded thyroid clonotypes above 0.001 frequency.

The V segment lost 6 bases and the J segment 7 bases; nucleotides outside the gene matches: 10. This CDR3 comprises 15 residues. The TCR originated in a woman younger than 35 with Graves' ophthalmopathy. The sample comprised peripheral blood. The chain uses TRBV12-3 or TRBV12-4 and TRBJ1-5; the match to TRBD1 covers 9 bases. Here the CDR3 DNA reads TGTGCCAGCAGGGAAGGTAGTGGACAGGGGCAGCCCCAGCATTTT. This sequence encodes CASREGSGQGQPQHF.